The 21 T cell receptor beta chains in this list originate from one sample, sequenced in a study of blood T cell repertoires in COVID-19. Libraries were prepared by immunoSEQ multiplex PCR; TCRdb keeps only in-frame clonotypes and omits some of them. The table lists some 170,000 clones, roughly 89% of them singletons. Sequenced: peripheral blood. Receptors were obtained from a woman aged 45-60 years with acute or convalescent COVID-19.

This chain uses TRBV6-2 or TRBV6-3 with TRBJ2-1; D may be TRBD2 (6 bases). This CDR3 has 15 residues. Germline CDR1 is MNHEY and CDR2 is SVGEGT. V was pared by 5 bases and J by 2 bases, with 13 bases between. CDR3 sequence reads: CASSRFREAYNEQFF. The DNA for the CDR3 is TGTGCCAGCAGTCGGTTTAGGGAGGCCTACAATGAGCAGTTCTTC.

This clone was observed once. The chain joins TRBV15 to TRBJ2-4, with D possibly matching TRBD2 (7 bases). This CDR3 contains 15 residues. From germline, CDR1 is LNHNV and CDR2 YYDKDF (reference sequence). Between the trimmed V and J ends, which lost 8 bases and 0 bases, there was a span of 14 bases. CDR3 bases: TGTGCCACCGCGCGCGGGGGCGAAGCCAAAAACATTCAGTACTTC. Encoded protein: CATARGGEAKNIQYF.

This chain connects TRBV19 to TRBJ1-4; TRBD1 is a possible D gene (6 bases). Germline loops: CDR1 LNHDA, CDR2 SQIVND (reference sequence). CDR3 size: 16 residues. V lost 4 bases and J lost 7, with 19 bases in between. The CDR3 coding sequence is TGTGCCAGTAGTACTCTATTGACAGGAGGCAGTGAAAAACTGTTTTTT. Translated: CASSTLLTGGSEKLFF.

The chain links TRBV7-9 to TRBJ1-2, with TRBD1 identical over 9 bases. There are 14 residues in the CDR3. Germline V lookup: CDR1 SEHNR, CDR2 FQNEAQ (reference sequence). The trim removed 5 bases at V and 6 bases at J, leaving 7 bases unmatched. In DNA, the CDR3 is TGTGCCAGCAGCCGGGACAGGGTTGACGATGGCTACACCTTC. Its protein is CASSRDRVDDGYTF. Full variable domain (outside the CDR3, taken from reference TRBV7-9 and TRBJ1-2): DTGVSQNPRHKITKRGQNVTFRCDPISEHNRLYWYRQTLGQGPEFLTYFQNEAQLEKSRLLSDRFSAERPKGSFSTLEIQRTEQGDSAMYLCASSRDRVDDGYTFGSGTRLTVV.

This sequence joins TRBV29-1 and TRBJ1-5; TRBD1 matches at 7 bases. Unmatched junction bases numbered 9, after V lost 6 bases and J lost 4 bases. From germline, CDR1 is SQVTM and CDR2 ANQGSEA. This CDR3 region has 14 residues. The CDR3 nucleotides read TGCAGCGTCAGTCAGGACAGGACAAATCAGCCCCAGCATTTT. Translation: CSVSQDRTNQPQHF.

The chain combines TRBV7-2 with TRBJ2-3; 8 nucleotides match TRBD2. Germline CDR1 SGHTA, CDR2 FQGNSA. The J segment lost 5 bases and the V segment lost 8 bases, leaving 15 bases of the junction unmatched. The CDR3 is 16 residues long. In DNA form, the CDR3 reads TGTGCCAGCGTTCAGGGGCCAGCGGGAGCAGGAGATACGCAGTATTTT. It is translated as CASVQGPAGAGDTQYF.

The CDR3: CASSFEPGQGSFSGNTIYF. The CDR3 region has the DNA TGCGCCAGCAGCTTTGAACCGGGACAGGGTAGCTTCTCTGGAAACACCATATATTTT. The chain couples TRBV5-1 to TRBJ1-3, with 9 bases fitting TRBD1. The trim removed 2 bases at V and 0 bases at J, leaving 12 bases unmatched. Germline V gene sequence: CDR1 SGHRS, CDR2 YFSETQ. The CDR3 covers 19 residues.

J is TRBJ2-7 and V is TRBV6-2 or TRBV6-3; maybe TRBD2 (5 bases). There are 13 residues in the CDR3. Between the trimmed V and J ends, which lost 1 base and 3 bases, there was a span of 7 bases. Germline V gives CDR1 MNHEY, CDR2 SVGEGT. The CDR3 spells CASSYFRGYEQYF. In DNA, the CDR3 is TGTGCCAGCAGTTACTTTCGGGGCTACGAGCAGTACTTC.

V is TRBV6-2 or TRBV6-3 and J is TRBJ1-5; 8 nucleotides agree with TRBD1. Per the germline V gene, CDR1 is MNHEY and CDR2 is SVGEGT. J lost 7 bases, V lost 5 bases, and 7 bases had no gene match. This CDR3 comprises 14 residues. For the CDR3, the DNA is TGTGCCAGCAGTCCACCGGGACAGGAACAGCCCCAGCATTTT. Translating it yields CASSPPGQEQPQHF.

In DNA, the CDR3 is TGTGCCAGCAGTAGGGGACTAGCGGGTCTAGATACGCAGTATTTT. It translates to CASSRGLAGLDTQYF. V is TRBV6-5 and J is TRBJ2-3, with 12 bases that match TRBD2. CDR1 and CDR2 (germline): MNHEY, SVGAGI. Losses at the gene ends were 5 bases for V and 5 bases for J; bases not matched to a gene: 5. CDR3 length: 15 amino acids.

V gene TRBV3-1 (or the pseudogene TRBV3-2) combines with J gene TRBJ1-3; D possibly corresponds to TRBD1 (6 bases). This CDR3 has 15 residues. Between the trimmed V and J ends, which lost 5 bases and 0 bases, there was a span of 11 bases. Germline loops: CDR1 LGHDT, CDR2 YNNKEL (reference sequence). CDR3 sequence reads: CASSVDRNSGNTIYF. The CDR3, as DNA: TGTGCCAGCAGCGTTGACAGGAACTCTGGAAACACCATATATTTT.

This clone was observed a few times. The V gene is TRBV7-2, the J gene TRBJ2-1, with D perhaps matching TRBD2 (6 bases). CDR1 is SGHTA, CDR2 FQGNSA, per germline. CDR3 length: 15 amino acids. V was pared by 8 bases and J by 4 bases, with 18 bases between. The CDR3 DNA follows: TGTGCCAGCGCATCCGAAGCGGGCCCTTACAATGAGCAGTTCTTC. Translated, it gives CASASEAGPYNEQFF.

The CDR3 region is CASSLDRVEETQYF. DNA for the CDR3: TGCGCCAGCAGCTTGGACAGGGTAGAAGAGACCCAGTACTTC. J is TRBJ2-5 and V is TRBV5-1, with D tentatively TRBD1 (6 bases). This CDR3 contains 14 residues. Trimming cost V 0 bases and J 3 bases, with 9 bases left between them. Germline CDR1 is SGHRS and CDR2 is YFSETQ.

The rearrangement uses TRBV5-1 and TRBJ2-1; D is undetermined. With 0 bases removed from V and 4 bases from J, the gap between germline ends came to 11 bases. Germline V gene data show CDR1 as SGHRS and CDR2 as YFSETQ. The CDR3 consists of 15 residues. The CDR3 is CASSLVVTLYNEQFF. CDR3 in DNA: TGCGCCAGCAGCTTGGTGGTGACATTATACAATGAGCAGTTCTTC.

The chain recombines TRBV25-1 with TRBJ2-5; D remains unclear. The CDR3 spans 16 residues. Germline V gives CDR1 MGHDK, CDR2 SYGVNS. V lost 0 bases and J lost 2, with 13 bases in between. DNA of the CDR3: TGTGCCAGCAGTGAATATAAGGTTAACAGACAAGAGACCCAGTACTTC. Amino acid sequence: CASSEYKVNRQETQYF.

V gene TRBV5-4 combines with J gene TRBJ2-1; TRBD2 matches 10 bases. Trimming cost V 3 bases and J 4 bases; bases outside gene matches: 7. Per germline, CDR1 SGHNT and CDR2 YYREEE (reference sequence). The CDR3 runs 16 residues. In DNA, the CDR3 is TGTGCCAGCAGCTGGGGGGGACTAGCGCGATACAATGAGCAGTTCTTC. It encodes CASSWGGLARYNEQFF.

V and J are TRBV7-9 and TRBJ1-3, with D maybe TRBD1 (5 bases). Deletions cut 2 bases from V and 1 base from J, with 15 bases between. CDR3 size: 17 residues. Germline V gene data show CDR1 as SEHNR and CDR2 as FQNEAQ (reference sequence). CDR3 loop: CASSLRGSPPSGNTIYF. The CDR3 nucleotides are TGTGCCAGCAGCTTACGGGGGAGCCCGCCGTCTGGAAACACCATATATTTT.

This chain uses TRBV18 with TRBJ2-1, with D perhaps matching TRBD2 (6 bases). This CDR3 has 14 residues. The ends were cut back, 5 bases at V and 14 bases at J, with 22 bases in the middle. Germline CDR1 and CDR2: KGHSH and LQKENI. The CDR3 sequence: CASSRVAGPSLEFF. CDR3 nucleotide sequence: TGTGCCAGCTCAAGAGTCGCGGGGCCGAGTCTGGAGTTCTTC.

The chain uses TRBV19 and TRBJ2-3; TRBD1 might be the D (7 bases). Germline CDR1 and CDR2: LNHDA and SQIVND (reference sequence). The germline V and J ends were trimmed by 5 bases and 3 bases, with 21 bases remaining between them. This CDR3 region has 17 residues. In DNA, the CDR3 is TGTGCCAGTAGTGGGTACAGGGGCGTGGAGGGAACAGATACGCAGTATTTT. Translation gives CASSGYRGVEGTDTQYF.

This chain links TRBV10-3 with TRBJ1-5; D is possibly TRBD1 (5 bases). V was cut by 2 bases and J by 6 bases, with 11 bases left in between. Germline CDR1 is ENHRY and CDR2 is SYGVKD. This CDR3 is built from 14 residues. The CDR3 sequence: CAISEQAGVQPQHF. The CDR3 nucleotides read TGTGCCATCAGTGAGCAGGCGGGGGTTCAGCCCCAGCATTTT.

The chain carries TRBV21-1 and TRBJ1-4. TRBV21-1 has pseudogene status. The CDR3 sequence is 16 residues long. Here the CDR3 reads CASSKGQGGTNEKLFF. CDR3 DNA sequence: TGTGCCAGCAGCAAAGGTCAGGGAGGAACTAATGAAAAACTGTTTTTT.